The clone carrying this T cell receptor (beta chain) appeared many times. Its specificity is unknown. These data originate in a study of T cells in Graves' hyperthyroidism and ophthalmopathy. Findings and limits, study-wide: Ophthalmopathy was told apart from stable hyperthyroidism by a 13 V-J model. In blood, most of the thyroid clonotypes expanded above 0.001 were also present. Model-based prediction identified ophthalmopathy a median approximately 6 months prior to its onset.

Patients aged 18 to 65 with hyperthyroidism were newly diagnosed, with duration under 2 months. Amplification yielded TCR beta CDR3 regions, with RNA transcripts as the source. First-round RT-PCR of the TCR CDR3 relied on the HTBI primer set. TCRdb reprocessed the multiplex PCR reads with MiXCR, giving one entry per CDR3 protein. The sample holds around 600,000 distinct CDR3 sequences, approximately 14% seen once. V was pared by 4 bases and J by 0 bases, with 7 bases of the junction left unmatched. This CDR3 is built from 16 residues. The germline CDR1 and CDR2 sequences are LNHNV and YYDKDF (reference sequence).

The material sequenced was blood. The clonotype comes from a woman aged 30 to 39 with Graves' hyperthyroidism. J is TRBJ2-3 and V is TRBV15; 7 bases line up with TRBD1. DNA of the CDR3: TGTGCCACCAGCAAGAAAACAGGGGCGAGCACAGATACGCAGTATTTT. This sequence encodes CATSKKTGASTDTQYF.